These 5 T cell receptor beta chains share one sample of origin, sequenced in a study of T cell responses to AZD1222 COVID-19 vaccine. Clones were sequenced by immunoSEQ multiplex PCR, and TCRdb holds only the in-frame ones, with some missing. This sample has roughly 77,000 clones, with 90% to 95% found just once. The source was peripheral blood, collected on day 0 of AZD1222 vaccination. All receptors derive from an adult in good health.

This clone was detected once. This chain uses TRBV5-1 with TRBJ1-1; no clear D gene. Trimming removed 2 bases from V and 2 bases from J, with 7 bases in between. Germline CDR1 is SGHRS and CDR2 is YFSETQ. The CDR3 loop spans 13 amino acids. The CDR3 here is CASSFKLNTEAFF. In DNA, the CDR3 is TGCGCCAGCAGCTTCAAATTAAACACTGAAGCTTTCTTT.

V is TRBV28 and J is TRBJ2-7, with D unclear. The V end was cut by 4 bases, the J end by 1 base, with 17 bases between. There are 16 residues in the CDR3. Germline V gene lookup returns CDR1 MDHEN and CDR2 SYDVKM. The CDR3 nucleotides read TGTGCCAGCAGTTCCCGAATAAACCTGGGATCCTACGAGCAGTACTTC. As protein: CASSSRINLGSYEQYF.

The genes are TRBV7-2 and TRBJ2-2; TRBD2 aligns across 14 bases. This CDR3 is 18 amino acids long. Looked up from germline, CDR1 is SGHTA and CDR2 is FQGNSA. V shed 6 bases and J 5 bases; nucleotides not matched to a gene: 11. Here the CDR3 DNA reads TGTGCCAGCAGATCGGGACTAGCGGGGGCCCGGATTACCGGGGAGCTGTTTTTT. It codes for CASRSGLAGARITGELFF.

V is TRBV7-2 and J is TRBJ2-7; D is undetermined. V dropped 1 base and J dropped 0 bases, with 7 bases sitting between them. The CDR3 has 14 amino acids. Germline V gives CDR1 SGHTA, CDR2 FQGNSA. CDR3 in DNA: TGTGCCAGCAGCTTAGAGGGCCTCTCCTACGAGCAGTACTTC. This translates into CASSLEGLSYEQYF.

CDR3 coding DNA: TGTGCCAGCAGCCGACGGACAGGGCCTTACTCTGGAAACACCATATATTTT. This translates into CASSRRTGPYSGNTIYF. This chain links TRBV14 with TRBJ1-3; TRBD1 matches 8 bases. V shed 4 bases, J shed 0 bases, and the junction held 8 bases outside the gene matches. Germline CDR1 is SGHDN and CDR2 is FVKESK. CDR3 length equals 17 residues.